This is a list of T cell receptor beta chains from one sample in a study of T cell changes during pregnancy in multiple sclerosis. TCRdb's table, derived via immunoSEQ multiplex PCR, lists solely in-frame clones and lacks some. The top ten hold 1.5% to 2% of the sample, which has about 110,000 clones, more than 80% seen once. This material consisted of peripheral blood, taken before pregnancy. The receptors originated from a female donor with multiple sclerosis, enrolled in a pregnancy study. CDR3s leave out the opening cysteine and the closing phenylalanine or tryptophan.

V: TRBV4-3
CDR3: ASSQERTLGELF

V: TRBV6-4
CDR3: ASSGGTSGGTDTQY

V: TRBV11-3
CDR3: ASSLVQGDTEAF

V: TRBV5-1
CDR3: ASSSTGVQETQY

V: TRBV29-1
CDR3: SVSRPLGTEAF

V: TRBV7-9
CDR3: ASSAGLLGNEKLF

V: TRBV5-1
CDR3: ASSLAIGRGTMNTEAF

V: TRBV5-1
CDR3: ASSLATGGEQY

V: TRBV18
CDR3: ASSPFSQNEQY

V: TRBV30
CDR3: AWGGTGELF

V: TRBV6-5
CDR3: ASSYSVPGYEQY